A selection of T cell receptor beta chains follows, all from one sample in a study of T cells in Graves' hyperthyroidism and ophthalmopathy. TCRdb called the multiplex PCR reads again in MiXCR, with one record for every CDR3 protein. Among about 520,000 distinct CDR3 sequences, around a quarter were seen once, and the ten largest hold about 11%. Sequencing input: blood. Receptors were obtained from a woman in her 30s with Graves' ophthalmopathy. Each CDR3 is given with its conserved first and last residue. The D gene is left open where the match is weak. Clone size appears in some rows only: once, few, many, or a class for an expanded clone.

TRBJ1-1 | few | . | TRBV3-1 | TGTGCCAGCAGCCGAAGGGTGCAGGGAGAAACTGAAGCTTTCTTT | CASSRRVQGETEAFF
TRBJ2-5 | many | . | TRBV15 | TGTGCCACCAGCAGAGAAACGGTGGGGCTGGAGACCCAGTACTTC | CATSRETVGLETQYF
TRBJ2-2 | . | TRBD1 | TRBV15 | TGTGCCACCAGCAGCGTTCTGGGACAGGGATATTCCGGGGAGCTGTTTTTT | CATSSVLGQGYSGELFF
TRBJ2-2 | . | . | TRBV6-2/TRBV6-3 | TGTGCCAGCCGAACGACCGGACGGGGAAACGGGGAGCTGTTTTTT | CASRTTGRGNGELFF
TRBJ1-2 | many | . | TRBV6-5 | TGTGCCAGCACCTTCGAGCGCAGGGACTATGGCTACACCTTC | CASTFERRDYGYTF
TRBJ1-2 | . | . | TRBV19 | TGTGCCAGTAGTATCTTAAGGCCCAACAGCGGTTCTAACTATGGCTACACCTTC | CASSILRPNSGSNYGYTF
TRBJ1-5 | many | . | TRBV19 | TGTGCCAGTAGTATCAGCAGTTATAGCAATCAGCCCCAGCATTTT | CASSISSYSNQPQHF
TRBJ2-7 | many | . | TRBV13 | TGTGCCAGCAGCTTAGAAGGCCGGGAGAGCTCCTACGAGCAGTACTTC | CASSLEGRESSYEQYF
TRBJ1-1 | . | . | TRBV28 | TGTGCCAGCAGTGACGACAGCATGAACACTGAAGCTTTCTTT | CASSDDSMNTEAFF
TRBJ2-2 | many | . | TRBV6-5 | TGTGCCAGCAGTATCCGGGACCGGGGGACCGGGGAGCTGTTTTTT | CASSIRDRGTGELFF
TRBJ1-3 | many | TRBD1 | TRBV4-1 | TGCGCCAGCAGCCAACCGGGACAGGGGGCTGGAAACACCATATATTTT | CASSQPGQGAGNTIYF
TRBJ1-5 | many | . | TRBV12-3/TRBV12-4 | TGTGCCAGCAGTTTTGGAGGGGGTGTAGGACAGCCCCAGCATTTT | CASSFGGGVGQPQHF
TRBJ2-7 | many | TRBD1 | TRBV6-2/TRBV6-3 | TGTGCCAGCAGTTACCGGCCCGACAGGGAAAAAGGCTACGAGCAGTACTTC | CASSYRPDREKGYEQYF
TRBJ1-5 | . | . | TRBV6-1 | TGTGCCAGCAGTGAACAGGGTGTTTGGCAGCCCCAGCATTTT | CASSEQGVWQPQHF
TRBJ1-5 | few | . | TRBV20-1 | TGCAGTGCCAAGGGACTAAATAACAATCAGCCCCAGCATTTT | CSAKGLNNNQPQHF
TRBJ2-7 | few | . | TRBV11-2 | TGTGCCAGCAGCTTAGAGTTTTACGAGCAGTACTTC | CASSLEFYEQYF
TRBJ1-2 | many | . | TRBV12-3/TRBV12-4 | TGTGCCAGCAGACCCAGCGTAGGCGGCTACACCTTC | CASRPSVGGYTF
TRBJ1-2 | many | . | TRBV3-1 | TGTGCCAGCAGCCAAGAGGGGTCTAGGTTCTATGGCTACACCTTC | CASSQEGSRFYGYTF
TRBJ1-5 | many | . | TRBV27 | TGTGCCAGCAGTACCTCCGGGGACCTCAATCAGCCCCAGCATTTT | CASSTSGDLNQPQHF
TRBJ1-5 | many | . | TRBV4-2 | TGTGCCAGCAGCCAAGAAGAGAGCAATCAGCCCCAGCATTTT | CASSQEESNQPQHF
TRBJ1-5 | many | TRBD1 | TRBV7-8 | TGTGCCAGCAGCTCGACGGGACAGTTCAATCAGCCCCAGCATTTT | CASSSTGQFNQPQHF
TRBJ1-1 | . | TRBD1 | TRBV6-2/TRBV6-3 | TGTGCCAGCAGTTACAAACCGGGGACACCAGGGGGTGAAGCTTTCTTT | CASSYKPGTPGGEAFF
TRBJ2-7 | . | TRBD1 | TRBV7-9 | TGTGCCAGCAGTGAAGCGCCAGGGGGCTCCTACGAGCAGTACTTC | CASSEAPGGSYEQYF
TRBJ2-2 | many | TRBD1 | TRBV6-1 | TGTGCCAGCAGTGGAAGGGGGCGGGACACCGGGGAGCTGTTTTTT | CASSGRGRDTGELFF
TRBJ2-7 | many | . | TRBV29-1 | TGCAGCGCTGGGGGACTTCCCTACGAGCAGTACTTC | CSAGGLPYEQYF
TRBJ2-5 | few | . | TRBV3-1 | TGTGCCAGCAGCCAAGGGATCCGGAGGTCGGAGACCCAGTACTTC | CASSQGIRRSETQYF
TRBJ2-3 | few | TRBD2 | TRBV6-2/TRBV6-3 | TGTGCCAGCAACGCCGGGGGGGCTAGCACAGATACGCAGTATTTT | CASNAGGASTDTQYF
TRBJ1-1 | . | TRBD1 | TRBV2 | TGTGCCACCACCTCAGGGGGCTCAGGCACTGAAGCTTTCTTT | CATTSGGSGTEAFF
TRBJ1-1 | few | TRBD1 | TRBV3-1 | TGTGCCAGCAGCCAACCCGGGACAGGGAACACTGAAGCTTTCTTT | CASSQPGTGNTEAFF
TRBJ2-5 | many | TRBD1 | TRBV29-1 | TGCAGCTCCGGACAGGGGGCGGATTTGGAGACCCAGTACTTC | CSSGQGADLETQYF
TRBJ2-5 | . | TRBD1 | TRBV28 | TGTGCCAGCAGTTTATTCGGACAGGGAAGAGAGACCCAGTACTTC | CASSLFGQGRETQYF
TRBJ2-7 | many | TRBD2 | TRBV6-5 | TGTGCCAGCCGTAGCGGGGGGGACTACGAGCAGTACTTC | CASRSGGDYEQYF
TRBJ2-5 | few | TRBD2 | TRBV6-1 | TGTGCCAGCGAACCGGCTAGCGGGGTGGAAGAGACCCAGTACTTC | CASEPASGVEETQYF
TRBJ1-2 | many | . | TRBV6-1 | TGTGCCAGCAGTGAACAGGGAAACTATGGCTACACCTTC | CASSEQGNYGYTF
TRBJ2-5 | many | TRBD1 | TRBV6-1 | TGTGCCAGCAGCCTAGACCCCGGACAGGGAGAGACCCAGTACTTC | CASSLDPGQGETQYF
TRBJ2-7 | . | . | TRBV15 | TGTGCCACCAGCAGACAAAGACAGAAAACCTACGAGCAGTACTTC | CATSRQRQKTYEQYF
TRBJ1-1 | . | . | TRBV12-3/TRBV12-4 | TGTGCCAGCAGCGGGCCGGGTTTTGAAGCTTTCTTT | CASSGPGFEAFF
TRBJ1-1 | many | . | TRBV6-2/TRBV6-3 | TGTGCCAGCGACAAACACGGCACTGAAGCTTTCTTT | CASDKHGTEAFF
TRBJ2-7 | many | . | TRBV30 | TGTGCCTGGAGTGATATCGCCACCGAGCAGTACTTC | CAWSDIATEQYF
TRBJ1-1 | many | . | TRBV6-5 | TGTGCCAGCAGTTACTCTGGGGTTAACACTGAAGCTTTCTTT | CASSYSGVNTEAFF
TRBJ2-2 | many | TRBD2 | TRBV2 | TGTGCCAGCAGAGCTAGCGGGGACACCGGGGAGCTGTTTTTT | CASRASGDTGELFF
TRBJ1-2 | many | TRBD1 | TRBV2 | TGTGCCAGCAGCAAAGACAGGGTGGTAGGTGGCTACACCTTC | CASSKDRVVGGYTF
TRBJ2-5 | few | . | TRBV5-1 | TGCGCCAGCAGCCGATCAGGAGCCCACGAAGGGACCCAGTACTTC | CASSRSGAHEGTQYF
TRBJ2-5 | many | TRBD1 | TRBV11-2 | TGTGCCAGCAACAACCAGGGGGCATTGGAGACCCAGTACTTC | CASNNQGALETQYF
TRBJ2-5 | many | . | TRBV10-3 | TGTGCCATCAGTGAGGGTGGCGGGGTTGAGACCCAGTACTTC | CAISEGGGVETQYF
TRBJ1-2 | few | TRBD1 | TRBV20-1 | TGCAGTGCTAGAGGAGACAGGGGCCGCCGGTTCTATGGCTACACCTTC | CSARGDRGRRFYGYTF
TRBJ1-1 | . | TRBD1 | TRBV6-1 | TGTGCCAGCAACCCATCGTGGACAGGGGCGAACACTGAAGCTTTCTTT | CASNPSWTGANTEAFF
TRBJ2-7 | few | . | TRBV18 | TGTGCCAGCTCACCAACCGGGACATTCTACGAGCAGTACTTC | CASSPTGTFYEQYF
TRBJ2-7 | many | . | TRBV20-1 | TGCAGTGCTAGAGTTACGACAGCCTACGAGCAGTACTTC | CSARVTTAYEQYF
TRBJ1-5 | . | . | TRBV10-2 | TGCGCCAGCGCAGGGGCAGGTCAGCCCCAGCATTTT | CASAGAGQPQHF
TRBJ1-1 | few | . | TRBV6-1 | TGTGCCAGCAGTGCCCAACAGGGACTTGGCACTGAAGCTTTCTTT | CASSAQQGLGTEAFF
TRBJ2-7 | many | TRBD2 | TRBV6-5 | TGTGCCAGCAGTTACTCCGCATGGACTAGCGGCTCCTACGAGCAGTACTTC | CASSYSAWTSGSYEQYF
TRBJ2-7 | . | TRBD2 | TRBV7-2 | TGTGCCAGCAGCTTAGCCGTAGCGGGGGGGAACTACGAGCAGTACTTC | CASSLAVAGGNYEQYF
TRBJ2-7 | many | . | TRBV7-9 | TGTGCCAGCAGCCCACTGGGCGCAAGCTCCTACGAGCAGTACTTC | CASSPLGASSYEQYF
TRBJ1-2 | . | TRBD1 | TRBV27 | TGTGCCAGCAGTTCGACAGGGCGGCGTGGCTACACCTTC | CASSSTGRRGYTF